These T cell receptor beta chains were read from a single sample in a study of T cell changes during pregnancy in multiple sclerosis. The protocol was immunoSEQ multiplex PCR, while the TCRdb copy is restricted to in-frame clones and leaves out a portion. Here the sample spans 55,000 to 70,000 clones, approximately 92% being singletons. The starting material was CD8+ T cells from peripheral blood mononuclear cells, obtained in the third trimester of pregnancy. The receptors were sampled from a female donor in good health, enrolled as a control in a pregnancy study. Each CDR3 is given without its conserved first and last residue.

J gene	V gene	CDR3 length	CDR3 protein
TRBJ1-2	TRBV4-3	16	ASSQDLESFGTVRGYT
TRBJ2-7	TRBV7-2	14	ASSRRGDRGNYEQY
TRBJ1-5	TRBV27	8	ASGRQPQH
TRBJ2-7	TRBV30	12	AWRRQANSYEQY
TRBJ1-2	TRBV5-4	12	ASSFRVQGNGYT
TRBJ1-4	TRBV4-3	17	ASSQDIKAGLATNEKLF
TRBJ2-1	TRBV30	19	AWSGMPVAGRGSSAYNEQF
TRBJ1-2	TRBV19	11	ASVQRGLYGYT
TRBJ1-1	TRBV4-3	13	ASKVNRGTNTEAF
TRBJ1-5	TRBV7-9	12	ASSLYAGEQPQH
TRBJ2-1	TRBV9	13	ASSERTSGGGQQF
TRBJ1-5	TRBV7-9	13	ASSSPDGEAQPQH
TRBJ1-3	TRBV7-9	11	ASTRDSGNTIY
TRBJ1-1	TRBV6-1	13	ASSEARGGGTEAF
TRBJ1-1	TRBV4-3	14	ASSHLLQGGDTEAF
TRBJ2-7	TRBV27	13	ASREGQGGIYEQY
TRBJ1-1	TRBV11-2	15	ASRWGQEFLPNTEAF
TRBJ2-1	TRBV4-1	15	ASSQDRELVLFDEQF
TRBJ2-7	TRBV13	15	ASSLGTSGTGSDEQY
TRBJ2-1	TRBV7-9	14	ASSNRLAGEGVEQF
TRBJ2-2	TRBV7-3	14	ASSPELAGGVGELF
TRBJ1-1	TRBV4-3	13	ASSQDLSTGFGAF
TRBJ2-2	TRBV6-4	12	ASSDRGGTGELF
TRBJ1-2	TRBV7-6	13	ASSPNAGSNYGYT
TRBJ2-7	TRBV27	11	ASSPDRDYEQY
TRBJ2-7	TRBV12-5	12	ASGLDDRSYEQY
TRBJ1-1	TRBV9	15	ASSLMVNPTGGTEAF
TRBJ2-5	TRBV7-6	11	ASSLGAKETQY
TRBJ2-1	TRBV4-3	12	ASSQDPSRNEQF
TRBJ1-2	TRBV7-6	17	ASSLAHEGNIQANYGYT
TRBJ2-1	TRBV30	10	AWQDSYNEQF
TRBJ1-2	TRBV5-8	11	ASSLTPSYGYT
TRBJ2-7	TRBV27	11	ASSGSPRGEQY
TRBJ1-1	TRBV11-2	12	ASSFGTGYTEAF
TRBJ2-1	TRBV4-2	13	ASSQDRGGANEQF
TRBJ2-7	TRBV7-9	14	ASSSGTGGVLDEQY
TRBJ2-5	TRBV9	11	ASSVAREETQY
TRBJ1-2	TRBV9	14	ASGYSQGGREYGYT
TRBJ1-1	TRBV6-1	13	ASSEGKTENTEAF
TRBJ2-1	TRBV9	16	ASSLHPVTSHSYNEQF
TRBJ2-2	TRBV7-3	14	ASSLNPDRGTGELF
TRBJ1-1	TRBV11-2	10	ASSLLGAEAF
TRBJ1-5	TRBV30	11	AWAIESNQPQH
TRBJ1-1	TRBV27	13	ASSPGTGGWTEAF
TRBJ2-7	TRBV4-2	14	ASSQEQRGVSYEQY
TRBJ1-1	TRBV4-3	12	ASSLYGGDTEAF
TRBJ2-7	TRBV4-3	13	ASSQGMGGTYEQY
TRBJ2-5	TRBV4-3	14	ASSQELARAGETQY
TRBJ2-3	TRBV7-8	16	ASSSSEVLAGEGDTQY
TRBJ1-1	TRBV23-1	14	ASSQSVVPGDTEAF
TRBJ1-1	TRBV4-1	11	ASSRRGLAEAF
TRBJ2-2	TRBV27	11	ASYRDRTGELF
TRBJ2-5	TRBV4-1	12	ASSLTLGPETQY